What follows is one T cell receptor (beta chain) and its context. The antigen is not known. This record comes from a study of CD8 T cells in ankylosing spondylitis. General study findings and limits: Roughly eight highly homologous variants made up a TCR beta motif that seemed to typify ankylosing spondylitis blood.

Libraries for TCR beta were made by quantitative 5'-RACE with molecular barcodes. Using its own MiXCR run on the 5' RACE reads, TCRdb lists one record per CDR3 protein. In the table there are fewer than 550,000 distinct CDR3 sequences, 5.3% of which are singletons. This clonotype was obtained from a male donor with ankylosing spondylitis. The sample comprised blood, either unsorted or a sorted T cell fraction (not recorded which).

The CDR3 protein is CASSYSQRTEAFF. DNA of the CDR3: TGTGCCAGCAGTTACTCCCAGAGGACTGAAGCTTTCTTT. The rearrangement uses TRBV6-6 and TRBJ1-1; D gene unclear. V was pared by 0 bases and J by 5 bases, with 7 bases between. Germline assignment: CDR1 MNHNY and CDR2 SVGAGI (reference sequence). The CDR3 has 13 residues.